What follows are 7 T cell receptor beta chains derived from one specimen sequenced in a study of blood T cell repertoires in COVID-19. Profiled with immunoSEQ multiplex PCR; TCRdb holds only in-frame clones, not every one. The repertoire holds fewer than 300,000 clones, 90% seen once, with around 1.1% in the top ten. Sequenced material: PBMCs or T cells enriched from blood (not recorded which). These receptors were collected from a woman between 25 and 40 years old who had recovered from COVID-19.

V usage is TRBV3-1 (or the pseudogene TRBV3-2) and J usage is TRBJ2-5, with 7 bases lining up with TRBD1. Losses at the gene ends were 3 bases for V and 2 bases for J; bases not matched to a gene: 6. Germline CDR1 is LGHDT and CDR2 is YNNKEL (reference sequence). The CDR3 covers 15 residues. CDR3 DNA: TGTGCCAGCAGCCAGACACAGGGGATTCAAGAGACCCAGTACTTC. This translates into CASSQTQGIQETQYF.

This clone was recorded a few times. Other DNA sequences in this specimen translate into the identical CDR3. The V gene is TRBV29-1, the J gene TRBJ1-1; 9 nucleotides agree with TRBD1. This CDR3 region has 13 residues. Germline lookup yields CDR1 SQVTM and CDR2 ANQGSEA. V was clipped by 1 base and J by 8 bases; unmatched bases: 5. The CDR3 DNA is TGCAGCGTTGAAGGGACAGGGGATACCGAAGCTTTCTTT. Translation gives CSVEGTGDTEAFF.

J is TRBJ2-1 and V is TRBV11-2; 8 bases agree with TRBD2. Germline CDR1 is SGHAT and CDR2 is FQNNGV. V shed 3 bases, J shed 10 bases, and the junction held 5 bases outside the gene matches. The CDR3 has 13 amino acids. The CDR3 loop reads CASSFYGTREQFF. DNA of the CDR3: TGTGCCAGCAGCTTCTACGGGACTAGAGAGCAGTTCTTC. Supplemented by reference TRBV11-2 and TRBJ2-1, the full variable domain reads EAGVAQSPRYKIIEKRQSVAFWCNPISGHATLYWYQQILGQGPKLLIQFQNNGVVDDSQLPKDRFSAERLKGVDSTLKIQPAKLEDSAVYLCASSFYGTREQFFGPGTRLTVL.

J is TRBJ2-2 and V is TRBV11-2; the match to TRBD1 covers 10 bases. This CDR3 comprises 16 residues. V dropped 5 bases and J dropped 2; count of bases not matched to a gene: 5. Germline CDR1 is SGHAT and CDR2 is FQNNGV. The CDR3 loop is CASSPGDRGNTGELFF. The CDR3 DNA follows: TGTGCCAGCAGCCCGGGGGACAGGGGTAACACCGGGGAGCTGTTTTTT.

This rearrangement joins TRBV5-1 to TRBJ1-1; 7 bases match TRBD1. The CDR3 spans 16 residues. Germline values: CDR1 SGHRS, CDR2 YFSETQ. The V segment lost 3 bases and the J segment 0 bases; nucleotides outside the gene matches: 8. CDR3 protein: CASSSGTGTVNTEAFF. In DNA, the CDR3 is TGCGCCAGCAGCTCCGGAACCGGGACAGTGAACACTGAAGCTTTCTTT.

The V gene is TRBV6-2 or TRBV6-3, the J gene TRBJ2-5; TRBD1 aligns across 9 bases. V trimming: 4 bases; J trimming: 1 base; junction bases outside the gene matches: 1. The CDR3 runs 14 residues. Per germline, CDR1 MNHEY and CDR2 SVGEGT. In DNA, the CDR3 is TGTGCCAGCAGTTTGGACAGGGGCCAAGAGACCCAGTACTTC. Its protein product is CASSLDRGQETQYF.

V is TRBV6-5 and J is TRBJ2-5; the match to TRBD1 covers 8 bases. The CDR3 is made up of 14 amino acids. Germline lookup yields CDR1 MNHEY and CDR2 SVGAGI. Trimming removed 6 bases from V and 4 bases from J; junction bases left unmatched: 7. The CDR3 spells CASRAAGGPETQYF. CDR3 coding DNA: TGTGCCAGCAGGGCTGCAGGGGGCCCAGAGACCCAGTACTTC.